What follows are 2 T cell receptor beta chains derived from one specimen sequenced in a study of T cells after yellow fever vaccination. MiXCR was run by TCRdb on the 5' RACE reads, yielding one entry per CDR3 protein. Found here are 250,000 to 350,000 distinct CDR3 sequences, around 7% of them singletons; the top ten hold roughly a sixth. The sequencing used PBMCs, collected about 41 days after the first yellow fever vaccination. The receptors stem from a man younger than 30 who received the YFV17D yellow fever vaccine.

The chain links TRBV4-1 to TRBJ2-3, with 10 bases that match TRBD2. The CDR3 totals 16 residues. With 4 bases clipped from V and 3 bases from J, the junction kept 7 bases outside the gene matches. Germline lookup yields CDR1 MGHRA and CDR2 YSYEKL. The CDR3 loop is CASSRVLAGITDTQYF. In nucleotides, the CDR3 is TGCGCCAGCAGCCGAGTACTAGCGGGGATAACAGATACGCAGTATTTT.

This clonotype was counted a few times. V is TRBV20-1 and J is TRBJ2-7; 7 bases match TRBD1. The V gene's germline CDR1 is DFQATT and CDR2 SNEGSKA (reference sequence). V lost 5 bases to trimming and J lost 0 bases; unmatched junction nucleotides: 7. The CDR3 covers 14 residues. The CDR3 DNA follows: TGCAGTGCTTCAGGGACAGAGAGCTCCTACGAGCAGTACTTC. Its protein product is CSASGTESSYEQYF.